The next 14 T cell receptor beta chains were all read from a single sample in a study of human T cells and chemical hapten exposure. Regarding time point: patch test 2, 6 weeks after DPC sensitization. The treatment is: therapeutic diphenylcyclopropenone sensitization with weekly scalp DPC. TCRdb called the RACE reads again in MiXCR, with one record for every CDR3 protein. The table includes nearly 85,000 distinct CDR3 sequences, approximately 10% detected once. The sample in question was whole blood, obtained in connection with sensitization to the hapten diphenylcyclopropenone (DPC). The source is a young man with alopecia areata. Some clones in this sample may be carry-over from other donors' samples.

The rearrangement uses TRBV21-1 and TRBJ1-4; the table's D call TRBD1 went unverified against the DNA. TRBV21-1 is flagged as a pseudogene. The CDR3 contains 16 residues. DNA of the CDR3: TGTGCCAGCAGCAAAGCCTCGGGACGGAATAATGAAAAACTGTTTTTT. It yields the protein CASSKASGRNNEKLFF.

This clonotype was seen at least ten times. The rearrangement joins TRBV10-2 to TRBJ1-2, with 10 bases matching TRBD1. V shed 8 bases and J 2 bases; nucleotides not matched to a gene: 5. CDR3 length equals 14 residues. Germline values: CDR1 WSHSY, CDR2 SAAADI. In DNA, the CDR3 is TGCGCCAGCGGGGGGACAGGGGAGAACTATGGCTACACCTTC. Its protein product is CASGGTGENYGYTF.

This clonotype has a count of ten or more. The J gene is TRBJ2-3, the V gene TRBV7-3, with TRBD2 matching 7 bases. The CDR3 is 14 amino acids. The germline gives CDR1 SGHTA, CDR2 FQGTGA. The J segment lost 6 bases and the V segment lost 5 bases, leaving 8 bases of the junction unmatched. This CDR3 reads CASSPGTMRDTQYF. For the CDR3, the DNA is TGTGCCAGCAGCCCCGGGACTATGAGGGATACGCAGTATTTT.

This clonotype has just a few counts. The chain links TRBV2 to TRBJ2-1; 10 bases match TRBD2. CDR3 length equals 16 residues. V was clipped by 8 bases and J by 7 bases; unmatched bases: 14. In germline, CDR1 is SNHLY, CDR2 FYNNEI. In DNA, the CDR3 is TGTGCCAGCCTGATACTAGCGGGGTTAAGTAGTAATGAGCAGTTCTTC. It encodes CASLILAGLSSNEQFF.

The V and J genes are TRBV12-3 or TRBV12-4 and TRBJ2-7; a possible D gene is TRBD1 (6 bases). The V gene lost 6 bases and the J gene lost 4 bases, with 19 bases spanning the gap. The CDR3 is made up of 15 amino acids. CDR3 protein: CASSLGTTGRYEQYF. The CDR3 nucleotides are TGTGCCAGCAGCCTGGGGACAACGGGTAGATACGAGCAGTACTTC.

The rearrangement links TRBV12-5 to TRBJ2-3, with a possible D match to TRBD2 (7 bases). Trimming stripped 6 bases from V and 5 bases from J, with 12 bases between. CDR1 is LGHNT and CDR2 is FRNRAP in the germline V gene. The CDR3 length is 13 residues. DNA for the CDR3: TGTGCTAGTGGCCGAGGGGGGGAAGATACGCAGTATTTT. This codes for CASGRGGEDTQYF.

The chain recombines TRBV18 with TRBJ1-2, with 10 bases identical to TRBD1. Losses at the gene ends were 2 bases for V and 5 bases for J; bases not matched to a gene: 8. The V gene's germline CDR1 is KGHSH and CDR2 LQKENI. The CDR3 has 16 amino acids. The CDR3 region is CASSPRQGAEGYGYTF. DNA for the CDR3: TGTGCCAGCTCACCAAGACAGGGGGCAGAGGGATATGGCTACACCTTC. The full variable domain, rest sourced from reference TRBV18 and TRBJ1-2, is NAGVMQNPRHLVRRRGQEARLRCSPMKGHSHVYWYRQLPEEGLKFMVYLQKENIIDESGMPKERFSAEFPKEGPSILRIQQVVRGDSAAYFCASSPRQGAEGYGYTFGSGTRLTVV.

Ten or more counts support this clonotype. The rearrangement joins TRBV9 to TRBJ2-4; 9 nucleotides agree with TRBD1. Per germline, CDR1 SGDLS and CDR2 YYNGEE. CDR3 length: 16 residues. The J segment lost 3 bases and the V segment lost 0 bases, leaving 4 bases of the junction unmatched. CDR3 nucleotide sequence: TGTGCCAGCAGCGTAGGACAGGGGGGCTTCAAAAACATTCAGTACTTC. Protein product: CASSVGQGGFKNIQYF.

This clonotype came up many times. The chain joins TRBV2 to TRBJ2-7; D is ambiguous. This CDR3 is 14 amino acids long. Germline CDR1 reads SNHLY; CDR2 reads FYNNEI. The V end lost 4 bases, the J end lost 9 bases, and 19 bases lay between the germline ends. The CDR3 spells CASSVGFSSPGQYF. The CDR3 coding sequence is TGTGCCAGCAGTGTCGGTTTCAGTTCGCCAGGGCAGTACTTC.

This clonotype was observed many times. The rearrangement links TRBV3-1 to TRBJ1-1; 7 bases map to TRBD1. This CDR3 is 13 amino acids long. Germline-derived CDR1 and CDR2 are LGHDT and YNNKEL (reference sequence). V was clipped by 2 bases and J by 3 bases; unmatched bases: 0. CDR3 region: CASSQTGDTEAFF. In DNA, the CDR3 is TGTGCCAGCAGCCAAACAGGGGACACTGAAGCTTTCTTT. Full variable domain (rest looked up from reference TRBV3-1 and TRBJ1-1): DTAVSQTPKYLVTQMGNDKSIKCEQNLGHDTMYWYKQDSKKFLKIMFSYNNKELIINETVPNRFSPKSPDKAHLNLHINSLELGDSAVYFCASSQTGDTEAFFGQGTRLTVV.

As for this clonotype: Its ends do not fully match the called genes, so a read error is possible. This chain connects TRBV7-9 to TRBJ2-1; D is perhaps TRBD1 or TRBD2 (5 bases each). CDR3 size: 16 residues. The V gene's germline CDR1 is SEHNR and CDR2 FQNEAQ (reference sequence). DNA for the CDR3: TGTGCCAGCAGACAATGGGGGAGCGGTTCCTACTATGAGCAGTTCTTC. This sequence encodes CASRQWGSGSYYEQFF.

This clonotype was detected many times. The chain uses TRBV12-3 or TRBV12-4 and TRBJ1-2, with D uncertain. This CDR3 region has 15 residues. V was cut by 6 bases and J by 4 bases, with 18 bases left in between. CDR3 sequence: CASSPQIATVYGYTF. In nucleotides, the CDR3 is TGTGCCAGCAGCCCCCAAATTGCCACCGTCTATGGCTACACCTTC.

This clonotype was observed a handful of times. This rearrangement joins TRBV14 to TRBJ2-2; D gene uncertain. The CDR3 is made up of 13 amino acids. V dropped 4 bases and J dropped 6 bases, with 9 bases sitting between them. The germline V gene encodes CDR1 SGHDN and CDR2 FVKESK. CDR3 amino acids: CASSLTGAGELFF. Written as DNA, the CDR3 is TGTGCCAGCAGCCTAACTGGGGCCGGGGAGCTGTTTTTT.

This clonotype was detected a few times. This chain uses TRBV14 with TRBJ2-2, with 10 bases fitting TRBD1. Per the germline V gene, CDR1 is SGHDN and CDR2 is FVKESK. Trimming at V came to 2 bases and at J to 4 bases, leaving 10 bases not matched to a gene. CDR3 length: 18 residues. The CDR3: CASSQHTSGTGATGELFF. The DNA for the CDR3 is TGTGCCAGCAGCCAACACACCTCCGGGACAGGGGCCACCGGGGAGCTGTTTTTT.